This entry is about one T cell receptor beta chain. The target antigen is unknown. These data are taken from a study of PD-1 blockade in classical Hodgkin lymphoma. Study-level points and caveats: The study reported lower baseline TCR diversity in newly diagnosed patients than in healthy donors. While CD8+ TCR diversity did not rise significantly by C4D1, CD4+ TCR diversity did.

Between the trimmed V and J ends, which lost 3 bases and 0 bases, there was a span of 10 bases. CDR1 and CDR2 from the germline V gene are MGHRA and YSYEKL. This CDR3 spans 15 amino acids. Time point in this sample: cycle 4 day 1 (C4D1), after about 6 weeks of nivolumab. In every patient, relapse followed autologous stem cell transplantation, while exposure to brentuximab vedotin differed. The table came from immunoSEQ multiplex PCR; TCRdb's copy has only in-frame clones and leaves some out. The profile shows roughly 100,000 clones, 89% of them singletons. The specimen comprised peripheral blood mononuclear cells (PBMCs), sampled before the fourth cycle of nivolumab. This TCR was recovered from a human donor with classical Hodgkin lymphoma. The V and J genes are TRBV4-1 and TRBJ2-3; either TRBD1 or TRBD2 may supply D (5 bases each). Written as DNA, the CDR3 is TGCGCCAGCAGCCAGCCGGGGCAGAGCACAGATACGCAGTATTTT. Amino acids: CASSQPGQSTDTQYF.